This T cell receptor (beta chain) was recovered during a study of post-analysis software for immune sequencing data. Whole-study context: As for disease course, relapsing-remitting, secondary progressive and progressive-relapsing multiple sclerosis were all included. General study findings and limits: The study found significantly lower normalized Chao1 diversity in multiple sclerosis patients than in controls.

Carried by the TCR beta cDNA libraries were unique molecular identifiers. Roughly 0.5 million cDNA molecules were obtained from roughly 1 to 10 million T cells. Each CDR3 protein gets one entry after TCRdb re-called the PCR reads with MiXCR. There are 380,000 or so distinct CDR3 sequences in the sample; 30% to 45% occur only once, and roughly 13% lies in the top ten. Points on this clonotype: Antigen specificity is unknown.

What was sequenced was blood. This TCR came from a girl between 10 and 17 years old with multiple sclerosis.

The CDR3 sequence: CASSFRQGLQETQYF. CDR3 coding DNA: TGTGCCAGCAGTTTCAGACAGGGCCTCCAAGAGACCCAGTACTTC. This chain links TRBV12-3 or TRBV12-4 with TRBJ2-5; 7 positions match TRBD1. The length of the CDR3 is 15 residues. V trimming: 3 bases; J trimming: 1 base; junction bases outside the gene matches: 5.